Below, 10 T cell receptor beta chains from the same sample are listed, as sequenced in a study of blood T cell repertoires in COVID-19. The data were produced by immunoSEQ multiplex PCR, yet TCRdb's version contains in-frame clones alone and is incomplete. This table holds tens of thousands of clones, 86% found once. Sequenced: peripheral blood. Source of these receptors: a man between 40 and 49 years old with COVID-19, enrolled during active disease.

This sequence joins TRBV4-2 and TRBJ2-3, with 10 bases identical to TRBD2. J was trimmed by 0 bases and V by 2 bases; bases with no gene match: 17. Germline loops: CDR1 LGHNA, CDR2 YNFKEQ. The CDR3 has 21 residues. DNA for the CDR3: TGTGCCAGCAGCCAAACCGCGGGTTATAAAAATAGCGGGGGGAGCACAGATACGCAGTATTTT. It translates to CASSQTAGYKNSGGSTDTQYF.

This clone showed up just once. V gene TRBV18 combines with J gene TRBJ2-3; maybe TRBD2 (5 bases). CDR3 length: 15 residues. The V end was cut by 2 bases, the J end by 2 bases, with 11 bases between. CDR1 KGHSH and CDR2 LQKENI come from the germline V gene. The CDR3, as DNA: TGTGCCAGCTCACCATTTGGGGAGAACACAGATACGCAGTATTTT. Encoded protein: CASSPFGENTDTQYF. Full variable domain (outside the CDR3, taken from reference TRBV18 and TRBJ2-3): NAGVMQNPRHLVRRRGQEARLRCSPMKGHSHVYWYRQLPEEGLKFMVYLQKENIIDESGMPKERFSAEFPKEGPSILRIQQVVRGDSAAYFCASSPFGENTDTQYFGPGTRLTVL.

This clone appeared once. The rearrangement joins TRBV5-1 to TRBJ1-1, with 9 bases identical to TRBD1. Germline CDR1 is SGHRS and CDR2 is YFSETQ. The CDR3 is 16 amino acids. The V gene end was trimmed by 2 bases and the J gene end by 4 bases; junction bases not matched to a gene: 9. This chain's CDR3 is CASSFQGGQGTTEAFF. CDR3 nucleotide sequence: TGCGCCAGCAGCTTTCAGGGAGGACAGGGGACCACTGAAGCTTTCTTT.

The chain joins TRBV5-1 to TRBJ2-7, with TRBD1 as a possible D gene (6 bases). The CDR3 has 17 residues. With 3 bases removed from V and 2 bases from J, the gap between germline ends came to 21 bases. Germline V lookup: CDR1 SGHRS, CDR2 YFSETQ. Here the CDR3 reads CASSSSPVGATTYEQYF. The DNA for the CDR3 is TGCGCCAGCAGCTCCTCCCCTGTGGGGGCTACTACCTACGAGCAGTACTTC.

The chain employs TRBV6-1 and TRBJ1-5; possible D gene TRBD1, 5 bases. V was clipped by 0 bases and J by 3 bases, with 9 bases between them. Germline V lookup: CDR1 MNHNS, CDR2 SASEGT. This CDR3 comprises 15 residues. CDR3 amino acids: CASSEAGVLNQPQHF. In DNA, the CDR3 is TGTGCCAGCAGTGAAGCAGGGGTTCTCAATCAGCCCCAGCATTTT.

The chain links TRBV5-6 to TRBJ2-3; TRBD2 agrees at 11 bases. J was trimmed by 3 bases and V by 0 bases; bases with no gene match: 12. CDR1 and CDR2 from the germline V gene are SGHDT and YYEEEE. The length of the CDR3 is 19 residues. CDR3 loop: CASSLARLAGRVWTDTQYF. CDR3 in DNA: TGTGCCAGCAGCTTGGCCAGACTAGCGGGGAGGGTTTGGACAGATACGCAGTATTTT.

The chain couples TRBV28 to TRBJ2-3, with 9 bases aligning to TRBD2. Germline CDR1 MDHEN, CDR2 SYDVKM. This CDR3 has 15 residues. V was clipped by 8 bases and J by 2 bases; unmatched bases: 8. The CDR3 sequence is CASVKAGGFTDTQYF. DNA for the CDR3: TGTGCCAGCGTCAAAGCGGGGGGATTCACAGATACGCAGTATTTT.

The chain recombines TRBV5-1 with TRBJ2-3; D gene unclear. Trimming cost V 3 bases and J 8 bases, with 7 bases left between them. Per the germline V gene, CDR1 is SGHRS and CDR2 is YFSETQ. This CDR3 comprises 11 residues. The CDR3 spells CASSWAGTQYF. CDR3 DNA: TGCGCCAGCAGCTGGGCCGGTACGCAGTATTTT.

In regard to this clone: The junction and the germline gene differ at one end; a read error may be behind it. The V gene is TRBV6-2 or TRBV6-3, the J gene TRBJ2-7; 12 nucleotides line up with TRBD2. The CDR3 covers 15 residues. The germline CDR1 and CDR2 sequences are MNHEY and SVGEGT. The CDR3, as DNA: TGTGCCAGCAGTATTCTAGCGGGGGGGTCCTCCGAGCAGTACTTC. It yields the protein CASSILAGGSSEQYF.

The chain links TRBV7-9 to TRBJ1-1; D might be TRBD1 (6 bases). V lost 4 bases to trimming and J lost 6 bases, with 12 bases between them. The CDR3 is 13 residues long. Germline-derived CDR1 and CDR2 are SEHNR and FQNEAQ (reference sequence). The CDR3 reads CASSSGVYAEAFF. As DNA, the CDR3 is TGTGCCAGCAGCTCAGGGGTTTACGCTGAAGCTTTCTTT.